This T cell receptor beta chain was identified during a study of blood T cell repertoires in COVID-19 (dated by TCRdb to 2020 to 2021). In the study overall: The collaborator samples originated in the United States, Italy and Spain and spanned the acute and convalescent phases of COVID-19. The material from the prospective study consisted of cDNA or gDNA derived from T cells, B-cell-depleted T cells, or PBMCs. Subjects who had been exposed to COVID-19, were actively infected with it, or had recovered from it provided the deeply sampled blood TCRbeta repertoires that made up the dataset. The repertoires were released in a freely available public database intended as a resource for research on the immune response to SARS-CoV-2. The samples were drawn from two sources: the first 160 participants of the ongoing ImmuneRACE study, and 1,000 to 1,500 subjects contributed by 6 global collaborators. A de-identified subject ID, COVID-19 status, age in years and sex were almost always included in the sample metadata. Where available, HLA class I and class II types were taken from metadata supplied by the sample provider and were not determined by assay-based typing. Summary of the overall study and its limitations: The quantity of clinical and demographic metadata differed by source and by participant and was supplied without curation.

Samples from volunteer blood donors who had recovered from COVID-19 were contributed by a second Seattle source. Each collaborating institution followed its own protocols to collect whole blood in K2EDTA tubes. Collaborator samples were shipped for TCRbeta analysis as frozen whole blood, isolated PBMCs, or DNA extracted from either sample type. Via the germline V gene, CDR1 is SGDLS and CDR2 YYNGEE. For this chain, trimming is 3 bases at the V end and 6 bases at the J end, and the number of junction bases without a gene match is 8. There are 15 amino acids in the CDR3, from cysteine to phenylalanine inclusive. The sequence is cut down to CDR3 DNA, 45 bases in frame from base 1. TCRbeta CDR3 regions were amplified from genomic DNA using the immunoSEQ Assay, a bias-controlled multiplex PCR. On the authors' methods: Nucleated cell counts per sample were estimated from amplification of reference gene primers within the assay. To quantify the absolute abundance of each unique TCRbeta CDR3 rearrangement, sequence reads were collapsed and filtered. For each sample, productive Simpson clonality was calculated by taking the square root of Simpson's diversity index across productive rearrangements. Not all clones reach the TCRdb copy of this immuneACCESS table, which keeps in-frame sequences only. Checked studies attribute under half of the gap to unresolved V genes and leave the rest unexplained. The V and J calls and the clone size are those of that table, but D and trimming were determined from the DNA. The table for this sample lists fewer than 450,000 clones; roughly 89% of them were counted only once. Around 3.5% of the sample belongs to the ten largest clones.

Details on this clone: Its binding antigen is unknown. No base qualities exist here, and no much larger clone lies one base off it.

This receptor was taken from a woman in her late teens or twenties who had recovered from COVID-19. This sequence uses TRBV9 and TRBJ1-4, with 7 junctional bases fitting TRBD1. Sequencing used peripheral blood. Here the CDR3 is given as CASSGNQGVDEKLFF. The sequenced DNA: TGTGCCAGCAGCGGGAATCAGGGGGTGGATGAAAAACTGTTTTTT. With the rest looked up from the reference TRBV9 and TRBJ1-4 genes rather than sequenced, the full variable domain is DSGVTQTPKHLITATGQRVTLRCSPRSGDLSVYWYQQSLDQGLQFLIQYYNGEERAKGNILERFSAQQFPDLHSELNLSSLELGDSALYFCASSGNQGVDEKLFFGSGTQLSVL.